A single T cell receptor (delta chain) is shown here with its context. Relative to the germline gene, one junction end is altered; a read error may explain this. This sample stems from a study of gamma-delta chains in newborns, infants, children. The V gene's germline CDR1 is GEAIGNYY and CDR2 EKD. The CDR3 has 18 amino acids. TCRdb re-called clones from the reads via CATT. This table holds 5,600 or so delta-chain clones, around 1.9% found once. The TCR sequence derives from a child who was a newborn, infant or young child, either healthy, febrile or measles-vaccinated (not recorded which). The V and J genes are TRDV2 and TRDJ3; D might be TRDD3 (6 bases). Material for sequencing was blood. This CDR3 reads CARDTVGGTSWDTRQMFF. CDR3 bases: TGTGCCCGTGACACCGTGGGGGGTACCTCCTGGGACACCCGACAGATGTTTTTC.